These 16 T cell receptor beta chains share one sample of origin, sequenced in a study of STAT5B mutations in CD4+ large granular lymphocyte leukemia. Some clones are missing from TCRdb's copy, which holds only in-frame ones; the method was immunoSEQ multiplex PCR. The sample consists of about 23,000 clones, over 60% of them appearing once. The sample taken for sequencing was CD4+ T cells from blood buffy coats. The receptors were sampled from a human donor in good health.

This sequence joins TRBV5-1 and TRBJ2-7; TRBD2 matches at 9 bases. The germline CDR1 and CDR2 sequences are SGHRS and YFSETQ. The J segment lost 1 base and the V segment lost 0 bases, leaving 2 bases of the junction unmatched. The CDR3 is made up of 15 amino acids. CDR3 nucleotides: TGCGCCAGCAGCTTGGTTAGCGGGAGTTCCTACGAGCAGTACTTC. As protein: CASSLVSGSSYEQYF. Full variable domain (rest looked up from reference TRBV5-1 and TRBJ2-7): KAGVTQTPRYLIKTRGQQVTLSCSPISGHRSVSWYQQTPGQGLQFLFEYFSETQRNKGNFPGRFSGRQFSNSRSEMNVSTLELGDSALYLCASSLVSGSSYEQYFGPGTRLTVT.

The chain carries TRBV7-7 and TRBJ2-1, with TRBD2 identical over 8 bases. The CDR3 runs to 14 residues. Germline-derived CDR1 and CDR2 are SSHAT and FNYEAQ (reference sequence). J gave up 9 bases and V 1 base, and 5 bases lay outside the gene matches. The CDR3 region has the DNA TGTGCCAGCAGCTTAGAAGCGGGAGTGGGTGAGCAGTTCTTC. It yields the protein CASSLEAGVGEQFF.

The gene calls are TRBV9 and TRBJ2-2, with TRBD2 matching over 7 bases. The CDR3 runs 16 residues. Unmatched junction bases numbered 3, after V lost 0 bases and J lost 1 base. Germline assignment: CDR1 SGDLS and CDR2 YYNGEE. Here the CDR3 DNA reads TGTGCCAGCAGCGTAGGACTAGCCCAGAACACCGGGGAGCTGTTTTTT. Its protein is CASSVGLAQNTGELFF.

The chain joins TRBV4-1 to TRBJ2-3, with 7 bases matching TRBD2. This CDR3 has 18 residues. V trimming: 4 bases; J trimming: 4 bases; junction bases outside the gene matches: 17. CDR1 MGHRA and CDR2 YSYEKL come from the germline V gene. CDR3: CASSLPNGRRAISDTQYF. The CDR3 DNA reads as TGCGCCAGCAGCCTCCCAAACGGGAGGAGGGCCATCTCAGATACGCAGTATTTT.

V gene TRBV30 combines with J gene TRBJ1-2; maybe TRBD1 (5 bases). The CDR3 is 15 residues long. Per the germline V gene, CDR1 is GTSNPN and CDR2 is SVGIG (reference sequence). The V gene lost 0 bases and the J gene lost 3 bases, with 14 bases spanning the gap. The CDR3, as DNA: TGTGCCTGGAGTGTACCAGGGTTGGGATACTATGGCTACACCTTC. Its translation: CAWSVPGLGYYGYTF.

The J gene is TRBJ2-5, the V gene TRBV5-8, with D perhaps matching TRBD1 or TRBD2 (5 bases each). Germline CDR1 and CDR2: SGHTS and YDEGEE. CDR3 length: 13 amino acids. Between the trimmed V and J ends, which lost 2 bases and 5 bases, there was a span of 10 bases. This CDR3 reads CASSLIWGETQYF. The DNA for the CDR3 is TGTGCCAGCAGCTTAATCTGGGGGGAGACCCAGTACTTC.

The rearrangement links TRBV29-1 to TRBJ2-7; no clear D. Per germline, CDR1 SQVTM and CDR2 ANQGSEA. V was shortened by 2 bases and J by 2 bases, with 10 bases between the two germline ends. This CDR3 has 13 residues. Here the CDR3 reads CSVESPLAYEQYF. In DNA form, the CDR3 reads TGCAGCGTTGAATCTCCGCTGGCCTACGAGCAGTACTTC.

This sequence joins TRBV19 and TRBJ2-1; D is undetermined. V was pared by 3 bases and J by 6 bases, with 12 bases between. Germline V gene data show CDR1 as LNHDA and CDR2 as SQIVND (reference sequence). The CDR3 runs 14 residues. The CDR3 coding sequence is TGTGCCAGTAGTATCTCCCAGCGTCGCAATGAGCAGTTCTTC. Its translation is CASSISQRRNEQFF.

This chain links TRBV19 with TRBJ2-3; D assignment may be TRBD1 or TRBD2 (5 bases each). CDR3 length: 16 residues. From germline, CDR1 is LNHDA and CDR2 SQIVND (reference sequence). The V end lost 5 bases, the J end lost 2 bases, and 17 bases lay between the germline ends. CDR3 amino acids: CASSARLVGVTDTQYF. CDR3 nucleotide sequence: TGTGCCAGTAGTGCCCGTCTTGTGGGGGTCACAGATACGCAGTATTTT. The entire variable domain, with the rest obtained from reference TRBV19 and TRBJ2-3, is as follows: DGGITQSPKYLFRKEGQNVTLSCEQNLNHDAMYWYRQDPGQGLRLIYYSQIVNDFQKGDIAEGYSVSREKKESFPLTVTSAQKNPTAFYLCASSARLVGVTDTQYFGPGTRLTVL.

This sequence joins TRBV9 and TRBJ2-7; 12 nucleotides align to TRBD2. The CDR3 has 18 residues. With 4 bases clipped from V and 4 bases from J, the junction kept 15 bases outside the gene matches. Per germline, CDR1 SGDLS and CDR2 YYNGEE. Written as DNA, the CDR3 is TGTGCCAGCAGCAAAAGCGAGCCGACTAGCGGGAGAGAATACGAGCAGTACTTC. Amino acid sequence: CASSKSEPTSGREYEQYF.

J is TRBJ1-3 and V is TRBV5-5; D gene uncertain. Germline V CDR1 and CDR2: SGHKS, YYEKEE (reference sequence). V gave up 5 bases and J gave up 1 base, with 19 bases separating them. The CDR3 runs 17 residues. The CDR3 spells CASRDRTSYNSGNTIYF. For the CDR3, the DNA is TGTGCCAGCAGAGATAGGACCTCCTACAATTCTGGAAACACCATATATTTT.

V and J are TRBV11-3 and TRBJ2-7; 8 bases match TRBD2. Germline V gene sequence: CDR1 SGHNT, CDR2 YENEEA. This CDR3 is 15 amino acids long. The J segment lost 0 bases and the V segment lost 5 bases, leaving 6 bases of the junction unmatched. CDR3 nucleotides: TGTGCCAGCAGCCTAAGCGGGGGAAGCTCCTACGAGCAGTACTTC. It specifies CASSLSGGSSYEQYF.

The rearrangement joins TRBV2 to TRBJ2-2; D gene unclear. CDR1 and CDR2 from the germline V gene are SNHLY and FYNNEI. The CDR3 is made up of 13 amino acids. Trimming took 6 bases from V and 3 from J, leaving 8 bases between them. The CDR3 spells CASSLAYTGELFF. CDR3 bases: TGTGCCAGCAGCTTGGCTTACACCGGGGAGCTGTTTTTT.

The chain has TRBV4-1 and TRBJ2-5; 10 bases match TRBD2. After removal of 4 bases from V and 6 bases from J, the junction contained 11 bases not matched to a gene. From germline, CDR1 is MGHRA and CDR2 YSYEKL. This CDR3 spans 16 amino acids. CDR3 residues: CASSRGLAATAKTQYF. CDR3 coding DNA: TGCGCCAGCAGCCGCGGACTAGCGGCCACTGCCAAGACCCAGTACTTC.

This clone was detected only a few times. V is TRBV19 and J is TRBJ1-5; a weak D match, TRBD1 (6 bases). The CDR3 is 17 residues long. CDR1 LNHDA and CDR2 SQIVND come from the germline V gene (reference sequence). With 2 bases removed from V and 0 bases from J, the gap between germline ends came to 14 bases. Here the CDR3 reads CASSIIRGRDSNQPQHF. CDR3 nucleotides: TGTGCCAGTAGTATAATCAGGGGACGGGATAGCAATCAGCCCCAGCATTTT.

The J gene is TRBJ2-1, the V gene TRBV4-1, with 7 positions matching TRBD2. Germline-derived CDR1 and CDR2 are MGHRA and YSYEKL. The CDR3 extends over 15 amino acids. V gave up 2 bases and J gave up 5 bases; unmatched junction bases: 6. Written as DNA, the CDR3 is TGCGCCAGCAGCCAACCGGGACTAAAAAACAATGAGCAGTTCTTC. Translated: CASSQPGLKNNEQFF.